The 9 T cell receptor beta chains below all came from one sample that was sequenced in a study of blood T cell repertoires in COVID-19. Here immunoSEQ multiplex PCR was the method, and the copy in TCRdb shows in-frame clones only, minus some. Of under 250,000 clones listed, 84% are singletons. The specimen was peripheral blood. These receptors all come from a woman aged 45-60 years with active or convalescent COVID-19.

This chain connects TRBV9 to TRBJ1-1; D is perhaps TRBD1 (5 bases). With 3 bases removed from V and 0 bases from J, the gap between germline ends came to 12 bases. The germline V gene has CDR1 SGDLS and CDR2 YYNGEE. The CDR3 is made up of 15 amino acids. CDR3 DNA sequence: TGTGCCAGCAGCGAACAGGTTGGGATGAACACTGAAGCTTTCTTT. This codes for CASSEQVGMNTEAFF.

In DNA form, the CDR3 reads TGTGCCAGCAGGACCGACAGGCCCACCTACGAGCAGTACTTC. Its protein is CASRTDRPTYEQYF. The V and J genes are TRBV6-5 and TRBJ2-7; D might be TRBD1 (6 bases). The V and J ends lost 6 bases and 2 bases respectively, with 14 bases between them. The CDR3 runs to 14 residues. CDR1 MNHEY and CDR2 SVGAGI come from the germline V gene.

The chain carries TRBV18 and TRBJ2-5; no firm D call. The CDR3 is made up of 15 amino acids. V lost 4 bases and J lost 4, with 16 bases in between. Germline CDR1 KGHSH, CDR2 LQKENI. The CDR3 DNA sequence: TGTGCCAGCTCACTCGTCGCAGTCCGTGCAGAGACCCAGTACTTC. This codes for CASSLVAVRAETQYF.

The chain recombines TRBV7-2 with TRBJ2-7, with 7 bases that match TRBD2. The ends lost 1 base at V and 6 bases at J; junction bases unmatched: 9. There are 15 residues in the CDR3. Germline loops: CDR1 SGHTA, CDR2 FQGNSA. The CDR3 loop is CASSLVTGGSREQYF. The CDR3 nucleotides are TGTGCCAGCAGCTTAGTTACGGGAGGCTCTCGCGAGCAGTACTTC.

The chain links TRBV7-7 to TRBJ2-2; a possible D gene is TRBD1 (5 bases). Between the trimmed V and J ends, which lost 3 bases and 4 bases, there was a span of 9 bases. Germline assignment: CDR1 SSHAT and CDR2 FNYEAQ (reference sequence). This CDR3 is 14 amino acids long. The CDR3 DNA reads as TGTGCCAGCAGCTTTCTTGGGGCCACCGGGGAGCTGTTTTTT. Its protein is CASSFLGATGELFF. The variable domain in full, with the rest retrieved from reference TRBV7-7 and TRBJ2-2, is GAGVSQSPRYKVTKRGQDVTLRCDPISSHATLYWYQQALGQGPEFLTYFNYEAQPDKSGLPSDRFSAERPEGSISTLTIQRTEQRDSAMYRCASSFLGATGELFFGEGSRLTVL.

The J gene is TRBJ1-2, the V gene TRBV28; possibly TRBD1 for D (6 bases). The CDR3 has 12 amino acids. The germline gives CDR1 MDHEN, CDR2 SYDVKM. The ends were cut back, 3 bases at V and 7 bases at J, with 9 bases in the middle. The DNA for the CDR3 is TGTGCCAGCAGTTTTTCACAGGGTGGCTACACCTTC. Translating it yields CASSFSQGGYTF.

The table lists this clone with a count of one. The V call is TRBV5-1, the J call TRBJ2-3; TRBD2 aligns across 10 bases. This CDR3 has 19 amino acids. Germline V gives CDR1 SGHRS, CDR2 YFSETQ. With V trimmed by 0 bases and J by 0 bases, 10 bases remained unmatched. The CDR3 is CASSLGPAGGVPSTDTQYF. CDR3 bases: TGCGCCAGCAGCTTGGGGCCAGCGGGAGGGGTGCCTAGCACAGATACGCAGTATTTT.

In its sample, this clone was seen a few times. V gene TRBV28 combines with J gene TRBJ2-7; D might be TRBD2 (6 bases). Germline CDR1 and CDR2: MDHEN and SYDVKM. The CDR3 runs to 13 residues. The V end lost 8 bases, the J end lost 0 bases, and 11 bases lay between the germline ends. The CDR3 here is CASLGLNSYEQYF. The CDR3 DNA follows: TGTGCCAGCTTGGGACTTAACTCCTACGAGCAGTACTTC.

The table lists this clone with many counts. This chain connects TRBV28 to TRBJ2-7; 10 nucleotides agree with TRBD2. The CDR3 has 16 residues. V lost 5 bases and J lost 6; bases outside the gene matches: 13. In germline, CDR1 is MDHEN, CDR2 SYDVKM. CDR3 sequence reads: CASSPRGSGGASEQYV. DNA of the CDR3: TGTGCCAGCAGTCCACGCGGGAGCGGGGGGGCCAGCGAGCAGTACGTC.